This entry describes one T cell receptor (beta chain). Its antigen is as yet unknown. The identical CDR3 is also encoded by other nucleotide sequences in the sample. The sample belongs to a study of cytomegalovirus exposure and HLA in healthy donors. Notes on the study in general: Cytomegalovirus association was assigned to more than 150 TCR beta chains.

The CDR3 has 13 residues. Trimming removed 0 bases at V and 3 bases at J, with 6 bases between. Germline CDR1 SGDLS, CDR2 YYNGEE. It was with 60 Vbeta and 13 Jbeta primers that the PCR ran. Some clones are missing from TCRdb's copy, which holds only in-frame ones; the method was immunoSEQ multiplex PCR. Found here are under 200,000 clones, roughly 70% of them singletons; the top ten hold roughly 2.7%. This receptor was identified in a woman aged 40 to 49 in good health and CMV-seropositive. The chain has TRBV9 and TRBJ1-1; D call uncertain. The sequenced sample consisted of PBMCs. The CDR3 sequence is CASSVAGDTEAFF. The CDR3 DNA sequence: TGTGCCAGCAGCGTAGCCGGGGACACTGAAGCTTTCTTT.